The entry below gives a single T cell receptor (beta chain) sequence along with its context. Its cognate antigen has yet to be identified. No much larger clone is present one base from it, and per-base qualities are unavailable. This sample is part of a study of cytomegalovirus exposure and HLA in healthy donors (dated by TCRdb to 2017 to 2019). About the study as a whole: In an earlier analysis of some 550 of the donors, approximately 300 Gb of sequence data and 90 million to 130 million unique TCR beta sequences from about 180 million T cells were reported. Approximately 300 gigabases of sequencing data and 70 million to 95 million unique TCR sequences made up an early release that covered 500 to 700 HLA-typed donors. Of the 300 to 400 genotyped donors, approximately 83% fell in the genetic ancestry cluster associated with self-reported Caucasian donors. The study aimed to test whether cataloging public T cell receptors could reveal signatures of past pathogen exposure. The study profiled the T cell repertoires of hundreds of subjects by immunosequencing and related them to cytomegalovirus serostatus. Besides the first cohort of 550 to 750 subjects, a separate validation cohort made up of over 100 different subjects was used. To predict cytomegalovirus infection status, the study combined high-throughput TCR immunosequencing, statistical association of individual TCRs with disease status, and machine learning. To study patterns of TCR occurrence, a later analysis re-analyzed previously published TCR beta repertoires from hundreds of donors and added high-resolution HLA genotyping. The later analysis used no new phenotypic data to find candidate immune exposures, relying instead on TCR beta sequences and their occurrence across donors. An earlier analysis of around 640 of the donors used high-throughput TCR beta sequencing to judge whether each TCR beta V gene segment behaved as functional or pseudogenic. Donor age, sex, ethnicity and CMV serostatus were collected together with the repertoire data. In a later genetic analysis, genome-wide SNP genotypes for about 55% of the roughly 700 donors were used, and that subset was treated as a discovery cohort. Every repertoire in the discovery cohort had been generated on one and the same sequencing platform. HLA typing included class I and class II loci at four-digit resolution. The number of typed donors differed by locus: about 629-630 for A, B, C, DRB1 and DQB1; 500 to 550 for DQA1; around 610 for DPA1; and about 450 for DPB1. Four to six DR-DQ haplotypes were handled as single units for association and clustering, since linkage in the cohort was strong. On average, 235,054 unique TCR beta nucleotide sequences were sequenced per donor among about 400 genotyped donors of the cohort, with roughly 19% of those sequences being non-productive.

The cohort was made up of 500 to 850 healthy bone marrow donors. All cohort members were sampled while nominally healthy, although unrecorded immune exposures were likely present. The donor tested CMV seronegative, placing the donor among the roughly 400 seronegative members of the cohort. Each donor provided a peripheral blood sample, and peripheral blood mononuclear cells were used for TCR beta sequencing. The Qiagen DNeasy Blood Extraction Kit was used to extract genomic DNA from the blood cell samples. Libraries were prepared through the immunoSEQ multiplex PCR assay. For the multiplex PCR, a mixture combining 60 forward primers for TCR Vbeta segments and 13 reverse primers for TCR Jbeta segments was used. A multiplex PCR assay on genomic DNA amplified the CDR3 region of rearranged TCR beta genes. Amplified TCR beta libraries were sequenced as 87-base-pair reads on the Illumina HiSeq System. Processing in the source paper ran as follows. A later analysis tallied around 82 million unique TCR beta chains across the 700 or so repertoires, and approximately 12 million of those chains were shared by two or more donors. To remove PCR and sequencing errors, raw reads were error-corrected and collapsed into unique sequences using a nearest-neighbor algorithm that merged closely related sequences. V, D and J gene segments were assigned by aligning CDR3 sequences to IMGT reference sequences. For a sequence to be retained, at least a six-nucleotide match to both a V gene segment and a J gene segment was required. A rearrangement was called productive if the CDR3 had no stop codons and remained in frame with V and J, and every other rearrangement was called non-productive. CDR3 was defined according to IMGT convention as the region running from the second conserved V-encoded cysteine to the conserved J-encoded phenylalanine. The earlier analysis of 450 to 750 of the donors excluded any sequence lacking an unambiguous match to a single V gene segment. In an earlier analysis of 587 of the donors, V segments were called functional above 56.7% productive rearrangements and were called segregating when the between-donor standard deviation exceeded 5%. A statistical classification framework was built for diagnosing cytomegalovirus status from the catalog of TCR beta chain sequences. In a later analysis, V and J genes were assigned by comparing TCR nucleotide sequences against IMGT/GENE-DB human TR gene sequences. The TCRdist pipeline was used in a later analysis to assign CDR3 sequences and most-parsimonious VDJ recombination scenarios. A later analysis defined each TCR beta chain by its CDR3 amino acid sequence plus V-gene family, and excluded reads lacking a unique V-gene family. A later analysis removed nearly 600 highly shared, low-generation-probability nucleotide sequences to deal with suspected cross-contamination and a sequencing artifact. For each public chain, a later analysis derived a clonal expansion index from normalized ranks of inferred template counts within each repertoire. Generation probabilities in a later analysis came from a VDJ recombination model fitted to out-of-frame rearrangements, and those results were checked against IGoR. A later analysis scored TCR-TCR, TCR-HLA and TCR-CMV co-occurrence with hypergeometric tests, applying a repertoire-size bias correction to TCR pairs. To estimate false discovery rates, a later analysis permuted the HLA or CMV assignments 20 times. A later analysis grouped co-occurring TCRs with DBSCAN, adding TCRdist sequence similarity when clustering within HLA-allele-positive subsets. Repertoires with fewer than 30,000 or more than 120,000 public chains were left out of co-occurrence clustering, as were four to six repertoires with anomalous nucleotide sharing. Entries here come from immuneACCESS through TCRdb and include only in-frame sequences with V and J called. Some clones fail to appear in such tables; in the studies checked, an unresolved V gene covers under half of the shortfall, and the cause of the remainder is unknown. V and J calls and clone size are copied from that table; D and trimming were computed from the DNA. The sample has 85,000 to 90,000 clones on record, around 90% of them singletons. The top ten hold about 2.3% of the sample.

Findings and caveats that apply to the study as a whole: Because HLA typing was unavailable for some donors at each locus, only the typed subset was used in association tests. The presence/absence analyses assumed that sequencing depth was roughly uniform across donors, and that assumption may not be true. The only immune exposure information available for the cohort was CMV serostatus. Specific HLA alleles were associated with over 15,000 TCR beta sequences at a false discovery rate of 0.05 in a later analysis. A cluster of highly shared sequence variants was judged likely to represent a technical artifact of the sequencing pipeline. In an earlier analysis of some 500 of the donors, most TCR beta V segments were observed in productive rearrangements about 87% or about 30% of the time, broadly matching IMGT annotations. A further reported finding was that TCR beta sequences accurately predicted the HLA-A and HLA-B alleles for most subjects in the first cohort. In a later genetic analysis, fewer N-insertions in productive TCRs were reported among donors in an Asian-associated ancestry cluster than the roughly 640-donor mean. V-gene and J-gene trimming of TCR beta chains was associated with a missense DCLRE1C variant in a later genetic analysis, and the association was replicated in an independent cohort. In a later analysis, HLA-associated TCR beta chains showed more clonal expansion and lower generation probabilities than non-associated chains that were equally common. Across donors, most TCR sequences were observed very rarely, whereas some public TCRs were present in many individuals. Linkage disequilibrium might explain the correlated functional status among segregating V segments, but an unknown experimental factor could not be excluded. Cytomegalovirus status was reported to be diagnosed by the classifier with high specificity and sensitivity in both the original and validation cohorts. Strong co-occurrence of HLA alleles, especially DR and DQ, made assigning TCR associations to individual alleles difficult. Some IMGT-functional V segments, including TRBV6-2 and TRBV6-3, could not be distinguished by the 87-base-pair reads and were therefore excluded. In a later analysis, TCR association rates were found to vary across HLA loci, with the most associated TCRs seen for DRB1 alleles and the fewest for HLA-C alleles. The authors suggested that the approach could potentially be generalized to other disease states and immunological phenotypes. The earlier analysis of a few hundred of the donors excluded seventeen rarely observed V segments, including chromosome 9 orphons, because counts were too low. According to a later analysis, parvovirus B19, influenza, CMV and Epstein-Barr virus appeared linked to several top co-occurrence clusters. This cohort had only TCR beta chains sequenced, and the lack of alpha or paired-chain data limited which features could be detected. Three of the identified cytomegalovirus-associated TCR beta chains were confirmed in vitro to be specific for cytomegalovirus antigens. A later analysis found that most CMV-associated TCR beta chains appeared HLA-restricted, with HLA associations seemingly driven largely by CMV exposure. The study listed approximately 150 TCR beta chains as associated with cytomegalovirus.

V is pared back by 0 bases and J by 0 bases, with 10 bases lying between the germline termini. For CDR1 and CDR2, the germline V gene lists SGDLS and YYNGEE. The CDR3 contains 16 residues, cysteine and phenylalanine counted. Only the CDR3 region is kept as DNA, spanning 48 bases read in frame from base 1. The receptor's source is a man aged 18 to 30 in good health and CMV-seronegative. The sample comprised PBMCs. This chain joins TRBV9 to TRBJ1-3; the D segment cannot be called with confidence. The CDR3 amino acid sequence is: CASSVEGAPSGNTIYF. The DNA reads as follows: TGTGCCAGCAGCGTAGAAGGAGCCCCCTCTGGAAACACCATATATTTT.